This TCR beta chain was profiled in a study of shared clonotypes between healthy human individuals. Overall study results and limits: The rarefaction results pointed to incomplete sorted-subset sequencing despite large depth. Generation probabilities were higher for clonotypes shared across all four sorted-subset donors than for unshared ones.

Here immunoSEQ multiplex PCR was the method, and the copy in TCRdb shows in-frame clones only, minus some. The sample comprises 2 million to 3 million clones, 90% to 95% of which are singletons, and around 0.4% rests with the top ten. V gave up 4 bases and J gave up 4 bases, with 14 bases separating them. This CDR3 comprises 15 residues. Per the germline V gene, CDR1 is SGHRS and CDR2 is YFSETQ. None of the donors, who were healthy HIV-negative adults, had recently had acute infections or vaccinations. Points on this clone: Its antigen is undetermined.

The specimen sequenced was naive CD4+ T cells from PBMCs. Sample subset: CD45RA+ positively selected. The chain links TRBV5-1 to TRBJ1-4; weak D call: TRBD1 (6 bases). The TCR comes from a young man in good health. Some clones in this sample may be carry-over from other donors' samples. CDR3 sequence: CASSAPDSINEKLFF. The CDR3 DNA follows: TGCGCCAGCAGCGCCCCGGACAGTATTAATGAAAAACTGTTTTTT.